These 32 T cell receptor beta chains were all obtained from the same sample, sequenced in a study of blood T cell repertoires in COVID-19. The repertoire was sequenced with immunoSEQ multiplex PCR; TCRdb's copy has only in-frame clones and lacks some. The sample lists around 90,000 clones; about 86% were seen once. The source material was peripheral blood. The receptors come from a man aged 50 to 59 with COVID-19, enrolled during active disease.

This chain connects TRBV7-3 to TRBJ1-2; TRBD1 is a possible D gene (6 bases). Germline CDR1 SGHTA, CDR2 FQGTGA. This CDR3 is built from 13 residues. The V and J ends lost 5 bases and 7 bases respectively, with 14 bases between them. The CDR3 reads CASSQGLGSGYTF. The CDR3 bases are TGTGCCAGCAGCCAGGGGCTGGGAAGTGGCTACACCTTC.

The rearrangement joins TRBV4-1 to TRBJ1-2; 7 positions match TRBD1. CDR1 and CDR2 (germline): MGHRA, YSYEKL. This CDR3 region has 16 residues. J was trimmed by 5 bases and V by 0 bases; bases with no gene match: 9. The CDR3 loop reads CASSQDSETGRYGYTF. CDR3 DNA: TGCGCCAGCAGCCAAGACTCCGAGACAGGGAGGTATGGCTACACCTTC.

The V and J genes are TRBV2 and TRBJ1-5; D call uncertain. CDR1 is SNHLY and CDR2 is FYNNEI in the germline V gene. V lost 7 bases to trimming and J lost 1 base, with 14 bases between them. This CDR3 has 15 residues. This CDR3 reads CASNKNVQSNQPQHF. CDR3 sequence (DNA): TGTGCCAGCAACAAAAACGTACAGAGCAATCAGCCCCAGCATTTT.

There are a few counts of this clone. This chain links TRBV27 with TRBJ1-6; TRBD1 aligns across 9 bases. V lost 4 bases and J lost 10; bases outside the gene matches: 8. The germline CDR1 and CDR2 sequences are MNHEY and SMNVEV (reference sequence). This CDR3 region has 15 residues. CDR3 loop: CASSSTGTGRSPLHF. CDR3 bases: TGTGCCAGCAGTTCTACCGGGACAGGGAGATCACCCCTCCACTTT.

The chain uses TRBV7-3 and TRBJ1-6; 7 bases agree with TRBD1. Germline CDR1 SGHTA, CDR2 FQGTGA. CDR3 length: 14 residues. The V and J ends lost 2 bases and 6 bases, in that order; junction bases with no gene match: 1. CDR3 DNA: TGTGCCAGCAGCTTAGAGGGGGCTAATTCACCCCTCCACTTT. It translates to CASSLEGANSPLHF.

In this sample, this clone turned up a few times. CDR3 sequence reads: CSVAYRENSPLHF. The DNA of the CDR3 is TGCAGCGTTGCCTACAGGGAAAATTCACCCCTCCACTTT. The V and J genes are TRBV29-1 and TRBJ1-6, with a possible D match to TRBD1 (6 bases). The germline V gene encodes CDR1 SQVTM and CDR2 ANQGSEA. Trimming left V 4 bases short and J 7 bases short, with 11 bases between. The CDR3 is 13 amino acids.

This sequence joins TRBV6-5 and TRBJ1-1, with a weak D call TRBD1 (6 bases). Germline V gene lookup returns CDR1 MNHEY and CDR2 SVGAGI. The V gene lost 7 bases and the J gene lost 6 bases, with 12 bases spanning the gap. The CDR3 extends over 12 amino acids. The CDR3 sequence is CASIFDRSEAFF. The CDR3 DNA follows: TGTGCCAGCATTTTCGACAGGTCTGAAGCTTTCTTT.

CDR3 sequence: CASSYGTTSGANVLTF. DNA for the CDR3: TGTGCCAGCAGTTACGGGACAACCTCTGGGGCCAACGTCCTGACTTTC. This chain joins TRBV6-2 or TRBV6-3 and TRBJ2-6; D perhaps matches TRBD1 (6 bases). The CDR3 sequence is 16 residues long. Trimming removed 2 bases at V and 0 bases at J, with 8 bases between. Germline-derived CDR1 and CDR2 are MNHEY and SVGEGT.

This clone was detected only once. This chain uses TRBV20-1 with TRBJ1-1; no firm D call. This CDR3 comprises 10 residues. Germline CDR1 DFQATT, CDR2 SNEGSKA (reference sequence). The V end was cut by 3 bases, the J end by 7 bases, with 6 bases between. The CDR3 DNA follows: TGCAGTGCTAGTGACGTTGAAGCTTTCTTT. Protein product: CSASDVEAFF.

V usage is TRBV2 and J usage is TRBJ2-3, with a tentative D call TRBD2 (6 bases). The germline CDR1 and CDR2 sequences are SNHLY and FYNNEI. V was clipped by 6 bases and J by 0 bases, with 10 bases between them. The CDR3 contains 14 residues. CDR3 loop: CASSEGLSTDTQYF. The CDR3 DNA reads as TGTGCCAGCAGCGAGGGACTTAGCACAGATACGCAGTATTTT.

The CDR3 is CASSYYLAGDTGELFF. The CDR3 DNA is TGTGCCAGCAGTTACTATCTAGCGGGGGATACCGGGGAGCTGTTTTTT. V gene TRBV6-5 combines with J gene TRBJ2-2; 10 bases map to TRBD2. Germline assignment: CDR1 MNHEY and CDR2 SVGAGI. This CDR3 is 16 amino acids long. V dropped 1 base and J dropped 5; count of bases not matched to a gene: 4.

V gene TRBV29-1 combines with J gene TRBJ1-5; TRBD1 matches 7 bases. V trimming: 4 bases; J trimming: 2 bases; junction bases outside the gene matches: 2. CDR1 is SQVTM, CDR2 ANQGSEA, per germline. The CDR3 loop spans 13 amino acids. Here the CDR3 DNA reads TGCAGCGTTGCTACAGGGGGCAATCAGCCCCAGCATTTT. Residues: CSVATGGNQPQHF.

This clone was found once. The chain couples TRBV2 to TRBJ1-5; possibly TRBD1 for D (5 bases). V lost 1 base and J 2 bases, leaving 9 bases between the germline ends. The CDR3 loop spans 15 amino acids. CDR1 SNHLY and CDR2 FYNNEI come from the germline V gene. The CDR3 DNA is TGTGCCAGCAGTGAAGGACAGAGTGGCAATCAGCCCCAGCATTTT. Residues: CASSEGQSGNQPQHF.

This chain uses TRBV29-1 with TRBJ1-1, with 9 bases identical to TRBD1. Germline CDR1 is SQVTM and CDR2 is ANQGSEA. The CDR3 contains 13 residues. V shed 6 bases, J shed 5 bases, and the junction held 7 bases outside the gene matches. As DNA, the CDR3 is TGCAGCGTAAGTGACAGGGGGATTACTGAAGCTTTCTTT. Its protein product is CSVSDRGITEAFF.

This chain joins TRBV5-5 and TRBJ1-4; TRBD1 aligns across 7 bases. The CDR3 has 15 residues. V was pared by 3 bases and J by 5 bases, with 7 bases of the junction left unmatched. CDR1 is SGHKS and CDR2 is YYEKEE in the germline V gene (reference sequence). The CDR3 sequence: CASSYQTGQNEKLFF. The CDR3 DNA reads TGTGCCAGCAGCTACCAGACAGGGCAGAATGAAAAACTGTTTTTT.

In DNA, the CDR3 is TGTGCCAGCAGCTTAAGCAACTACGAGCAGTACTTC. Translating gives CASSLSNYEQYF. V is TRBV7-2 and J is TRBJ2-7; no reliable D call. CDR1 and CDR2 (germline): SGHTA, FQGNSA. This CDR3 is built from 12 residues. Trimming shortened V by 2 bases and J by 3 bases, and 5 bases separated the two germline ends.

V gene TRBV6-5 combines with J gene TRBJ2-6, with 10 bases aligning to TRBD1. Trimming took 4 bases from V and 13 from J; bases not matched to a gene: 13. The CDR3 sequence is 16 residues long. Germline loops: CDR1 MNHEY, CDR2 SVGAGI. The CDR3 sequence: CASSSRDRDRGPVLTF. Written as DNA, the CDR3 is TGTGCCAGCAGTTCACGAGACAGGGACAGGGGCCCGGTCCTGACTTTC.

The J gene is TRBJ1-1, the V gene TRBV4-1; maybe TRBD1 (5 bases). V lost 4 bases, J lost 5 bases, and 11 bases lay in between. Germline V lookup: CDR1 MGHRA, CDR2 YSYEKL. The CDR3 extends over 13 amino acids. In nucleotides, the CDR3 is TGCGCCAGCAGCCCACCTGGGGGGACTGAAGCTTTCTTT. Translating gives CASSPPGGTEAFF.

V and J are TRBV2 and TRBJ1-2, with D maybe TRBD1 (6 bases). The CDR3 spans 14 residues. With 3 bases removed from V and 4 bases from J, the gap between germline ends came to 12 bases. Germline V gene sequence: CDR1 SNHLY, CDR2 FYNNEI. In DNA, the CDR3 is TGTGCCAGCAGTGAGGGGGCCTCCGGCTATGGCTACACCTTC. Its protein is CASSEGASGYGYTF.

J is TRBJ1-1 and V is TRBV29-1; 7 positions agree with TRBD1. Germline assignment: CDR1 SQVTM and CDR2 ANQGSEA. Unmatched junction bases numbered 6, after V lost 7 bases and J lost 1 base. CDR3 length equals 13 residues. CDR3 amino acids: CSGVQGSNTEAFF. The DNA of the CDR3 is TGCAGCGGGGTACAGGGGTCGAACACTGAAGCTTTCTTT. The full variable domain, its missing parts supplied by reference TRBV29-1 and TRBJ1-1, is SAVISQKPSRDICQRGTSLTIQCQVDSQVTMMFWYRQQPGQSLTLIATANQGSEATYESGFVIDKFPISRPNLTFSTLTVSNMSPEDSSIYLCSGVQGSNTEAFFGQGTRLTVV.

V is TRBV6-2 or TRBV6-3 and J is TRBJ1-2; 7 bases agree with TRBD1. CDR3 size: 15 residues. The junction had 6 bases not matched to a gene; V was cut back by 2 bases and J by 3 bases. Germline loops: CDR1 MNHEY, CDR2 SVGEGT. The CDR3 DNA is TGTGCCAGCAGTTACATGGGCAGGGGGGACTATGGCTACACCTTC. It is translated as CASSYMGRGDYGYTF.

V gene TRBV11-2 combines with J gene TRBJ2-5; 10 positions match TRBD2. The CDR3 sequence is 17 residues long. V was clipped by 0 bases and J by 1 base; unmatched bases: 5. Looked up from germline, CDR1 is SGHAT and CDR2 is FQNNGV. CDR3 region: CASSLDRIAGGQETQYF. The CDR3 DNA reads as TGTGCCAGCAGCTTAGATCGGATAGCGGGGGGCCAAGAGACCCAGTACTTC.

V usage is TRBV4-3 and J usage is TRBJ1-4; 7 positions agree with TRBD1. The V gene's germline CDR1 is LGHNA and CDR2 YSLEER. CDR3 length equals 14 residues. V lost 4 bases, J lost 5 bases, and 4 bases stayed unmatched. As DNA, the CDR3 is TGCGCCAGCAGCCCGGACAGGTGGAATGAAAAACTGTTTTTT. It specifies CASSPDRWNEKLFF.

The chain joins TRBV6-4 to TRBJ2-7; tentative D call: TRBD2 (5 bases). V was shortened by 5 bases and J by 5 bases, with 13 bases between the two germline ends. The CDR3 is 13 amino acids. CDR1 MRHNA and CDR2 SNTAGT come from the germline V gene. CDR3 protein: CASSRGPLDEQYF. The CDR3, as DNA: TGTGCCAGCAGTCGAGGGCCTCTTGACGAGCAGTACTTC.

The chain carries TRBV5-6 and TRBJ1-5; 9 positions agree with TRBD1. The J segment lost 7 bases and the V segment lost 3 bases, leaving 8 bases of the junction unmatched. CDR1 and CDR2 from the germline V gene are SGHDT and YYEEEE. This CDR3 has 15 amino acids. CDR3 DNA: TGTGCCAGCAGCTCAAAACAGGGGGCGCACCAGCCCCAGCATTTT. Protein sequence: CASSSKQGAHQPQHF.

The chain uses TRBV9 and TRBJ1-5; 8 bases map to TRBD1. The CDR3 covers 15 residues. Losses at the gene ends were 0 bases for V and 7 bases for J; bases not matched to a gene: 6. Germline lookup yields CDR1 SGDLS and CDR2 YYNGEE. CDR3 sequence (DNA): TGTGCCAGCAGCGTAGCAGGGGGCGCGAGCCAGCCCCAGCATTTT. Protein product: CASSVAGGASQPQHF.

This chain joins TRBV7-9 and TRBJ1-1, with 7 bases lining up with TRBD1. With 5 bases clipped from V and 1 base from J, the junction kept 7 bases outside the gene matches. Germline loops: CDR1 SEHNR, CDR2 FQNEAQ (reference sequence). This CDR3 region has 15 residues. The CDR3, as DNA: TGTGCCAGCAGCCCGACGCCAGGGGGGAACACTGAAGCTTTCTTT. Its protein is CASSPTPGGNTEAFF.

The CDR3 is CASSQGVRGNSPLHF. CDR3 nucleotides: TGTGCCAGCAGCCAAGGAGTCAGGGGTAATTCACCCCTCCACTTT. The V call is TRBV14, the J call TRBJ1-6, with D possibly TRBD1 on 6 matching bases. V was pared by 1 base and J by 6 bases, with 10 bases between. Germline V gene sequence: CDR1 SGHDN, CDR2 FVKESK. The length of the CDR3 is 15 residues.

This clone showed up just once. The chain joins TRBV9 to TRBJ1-2; D might be TRBD1 (6 bases). The V end was cut by 0 bases, the J end by 2 bases, with 11 bases between. Germline CDR1 SGDLS, CDR2 YYNGEE. The CDR3 is 15 amino acids. The CDR3 DNA sequence: TGTGCCAGCAGCGTAGGGTCCCAGGGGAACTATGGCTACACCTTC. Its translation is CASSVGSQGNYGYTF. Variable domain in full (rest from reference TRBV9 and TRBJ1-2): DSGVTQTPKHLITATGQRVTLRCSPRSGDLSVYWYQQSLDQGLQFLIQYYNGEERAKGNILERFSAQQFPDLHSELNLSSLELGDSALYFCASSVGSQGNYGYTFGSGTRLTVV.

The chain is built from TRBV15 and TRBJ1-6; 7 bases map to TRBD1. Germline lookup yields CDR1 LNHNV and CDR2 YYDKDF (reference sequence). CDR3 length equals 18 residues. J was trimmed by 1 base and V by 4 bases; bases with no gene match: 10. CDR3 sequence: CATSKGQPISSYNSPLHF. The CDR3 nucleotides are TGTGCCACCAGCAAGGGACAGCCGATAAGTTCCTATAATTCACCCCTCCACTTT.

This sequence joins TRBV7-8 and TRBJ1-1, with a tentative D call TRBD1 (6 bases). The CDR3 length is 15 residues. V was cut by 1 base and J by 0 bases, with 9 bases left in between. Per the germline V gene, CDR1 is SGHVS and CDR2 is FQNEAQ. CDR3 sequence (DNA): TGTGCCAGCAGCTTAGGGACAGCAGTGAACACTGAAGCTTTCTTT. Protein: CASSLGTAVNTEAFF.

V gene TRBV5-1 combines with J gene TRBJ1-4; no reliable D call. V dropped 0 bases and J dropped 3 bases, with 6 bases sitting between them. CDR3 length: 14 residues. Germline V gene sequence: CDR1 SGHRS, CDR2 YFSETQ. CDR3 bases: TGCGCCAGCAGCTTGGAGAGAGCTAATGAAAAACTGTTTTTT. It is translated as CASSLERANEKLFF.